This TCR beta chain is from a study of blood T cell repertoires in COVID-19. The wider study: The study drew acute and convalescent COVID-19 samples from the United States, Italy and Spain. PBMCs, B-cell-depleted T cells, or T cells were the source of the cDNA or gDNA that made up the material.

TCRdb keeps only in-frame clones here, not all; method: immunoSEQ multiplex PCR. The repertoire holds about 29,000 clones, with 80% to 90% as singletons. V dropped 0 bases and J dropped 9 bases, with 9 bases sitting between them. Germline V gene sequence: CDR1 KGHSH, CDR2 LQKENI. The CDR3 totals 12 residues. This sequence originates from a man older than 75 with acute or convalescent COVID-19. The V and J genes are TRBV18 and TRBJ2-7; TRBD1 is a possible D gene (5 bases). Source material: peripheral blood. The CDR3 protein is CASSPPDKLQYF. The CDR3 coding sequence is TGTGCCAGCTCACCACCGGACAAGCTGCAGTACTTC.